The 2 T cell receptor beta chains reported below all come from one sample, sequenced in a study of blood T cell repertoires in COVID-19. Assay: immunoSEQ multiplex PCR; the TCRdb copy retains only in-frame clones and omits some. The table lists 85,000 to 120,000 clones, around 90% of them singletons. Sequenced input: peripheral blood. All receptors come from a man aged 18 to 30 with acute or convalescent COVID-19.

In nucleotides, the CDR3 is TGTGCCAGCAGCCTTGGGAACGGGGCTGAAGCTTTCTTT. The encoded protein is CASSLGNGAEAFF. This chain links TRBV11-2 with TRBJ1-1; D is unclear. V was shortened by 5 bases and J by 6 bases, with 13 bases between the two germline ends. The CDR3 spans 13 residues. Germline CDR1 and CDR2: SGHAT and FQNNGV.

The chain has TRBV14 and TRBJ2-5; TRBD1 agrees at 7 bases. The J segment lost 11 bases and the V segment lost 4 bases, leaving 7 bases of the junction unmatched. The CDR3 is 12 amino acids. Germline values: CDR1 SGHDN, CDR2 FVKESK. CDR3 bases: TGTGCCAGCAGCCTAACAGGGGTTCCGCAGTACTTC. It is translated as CASSLTGVPQYF.